This TCR beta chain was obtained from a study of T cell responses to AZD1222 COVID-19 vaccine. Sequenced by immunoSEQ multiplex PCR; TCRdb stores in-frame clones only, minus some. The table lists 80,000 to 100,000 clones, approximately 90% of them singletons. In the case of this clone: The antigen is not known.

Study observations and caveats: Females outnumbered males among donors, who were mostly white British; clonal diversity was possibly underestimated.

This CDR3 has 15 residues. V lost 3 bases and J lost 5, with 16 bases in between. Germline loops: CDR1 LNHDA, CDR2 SQIVND (reference sequence). The chain is built from TRBV19 and TRBJ2-5; D is possibly TRBD1 (5 bases). The source is an adult who received the AZD1222 COVID-19 vaccine. The input for sequencing was peripheral blood, taken 28 days after the second AZD1222 dose. CDR3 DNA sequence: TGTGCCAGTAGTATTCTCACGGGCGCAGGGGAGACCCAGTACTTC. It translates to CASSILTGAGETQYF.